Below are 10 T cell receptor beta chains sequenced from a single sample in a study of PD-1 blockade in classical Hodgkin lymphoma. Clones were read by immunoSEQ multiplex PCR, and TCRdb kept only the in-frame ones, dropping some. The sample contains some 63,000 clones, roughly 90% of which appear only once. Every patient relapsed after autologous stem cell transplantation, and brentuximab vedotin exposure varied. Sequences were derived from peripheral blood mononuclear cells (PBMCs), sampled at baseline. The receptors were gathered from a human donor with classical Hodgkin lymphoma.

This clone was seen a handful of times. The chain has TRBV7-9 and TRBJ1-4; possible D gene TRBD1, 5 bases. Germline V gives CDR1 SEHNR, CDR2 FQNEAQ (reference sequence). This CDR3 contains 16 residues. The V end was cut by 3 bases, the J end by 0 bases, with 11 bases between. CDR3 sequence reads: CASSLFVGATNEKLFF. CDR3 nucleotide sequence: TGTGCCAGCAGCTTGTTTGTGGGGGCAACTAATGAAAAACTGTTTTTT.

The chain has TRBV5-4 and TRBJ1-1; tentative D call: TRBD1 (6 bases). Germline V lookup: CDR1 SGHNT, CDR2 YYREEE (reference sequence). Trimming took 0 bases from V and 3 from J, leaving 21 bases between them. The length of the CDR3 is 18 residues. CDR3 sequence reads: CASSLATLAGAEDTEAFF. The CDR3 nucleotides are TGTGCCAGCAGCTTGGCGACTTTGGCGGGGGCCGAGGACACTGAAGCTTTCTTT.

The CDR3 DNA is TGTGCCAGCAGCGTAGAAAGCGGGACACACTACGAGCAGTACTTC. It yields the protein CASSVESGTHYEQYF. The chain is built from TRBV9 and TRBJ2-7; possible D gene TRBD2, 7 bases. Trimming took off 0 bases at V and 3 bases at J, with 13 bases between the two ends. The CDR3 runs 15 residues. Germline values: CDR1 SGDLS, CDR2 YYNGEE. Complete variable domain (other parts from reference TRBV9 and TRBJ2-7): DSGVTQTPKHLITATGQRVTLRCSPRSGDLSVYWYQQSLDQGLQFLIQYYNGEERAKGNILERFSAQQFPDLHSELNLSSLELGDSALYFCASSVESGTHYEQYFGPGTRLTVT.

The genes are TRBV18 and TRBJ1-2; D gene uncertain. This CDR3 has 14 amino acids. V gave up 6 bases and J gave up 3 bases, with 14 bases separating them. Germline V lookup: CDR1 KGHSH, CDR2 LQKENI. CDR3 amino acids: CASSYFAGDYGYTF. DNA for the CDR3: TGTGCCAGCTCTTATTTCGCTGGGGACTATGGCTACACCTTC.

The chain carries TRBV4-1 and TRBJ1-3; the D gene is possibly TRBD1 (6 bases). The CDR3 runs to 16 residues. Trimming shortened V by 0 bases and J by 2 bases, and 11 bases separated the two germline ends. From germline, CDR1 is MGHRA and CDR2 YSYEKL. CDR3 sequence reads: CASSQDFQGTGNTIYF. In DNA form, the CDR3 reads TGCGCCAGCAGCCAAGATTTTCAGGGGACTGGAAACACCATATATTTT.

Details on this clone: One junction end does not reproduce the germline sequence, and a read error may be involved. The chain combines TRBV2 with TRBJ2-3, with 10 bases lining up with TRBD2. The CDR3 spans 14 residues. Looked up from germline, CDR1 is SNHLY and CDR2 is FYNNEI. CDR3 DNA: TGTGCCAGCATTGAAGCGGGAGGGTTAGATACGCAGTATTTT. Translation: CASIEAGGLDTQYF.

V is TRBV6-4 and J is TRBJ2-3; D remains ambiguous. With 8 bases removed from V and 4 bases from J, the gap between germline ends came to 13 bases. CDR1 is MRHNA and CDR2 is SNTAGT in the germline V gene. The CDR3 contains 13 residues. The CDR3 DNA reads as TGTGCCAGCGCTATCGATGCAGCAGATACGCAGTATTTT. Protein: CASAIDAADTQYF.

CDR3 residues: CATSRTDRNNEKLFF. DNA of the CDR3: TGTGCCACCAGCAGAACGGACAGAAATAATGAAAAACTGTTTTTT. The chain couples TRBV15 to TRBJ1-4, with a possible D match to TRBD1 (6 bases). V lost 2 bases and J lost 4, with 11 bases in between. CDR1 is LNHNV and CDR2 is YYDKDF in the germline V gene (reference sequence). This CDR3 region has 15 residues.

V and J are TRBV7-8 and TRBJ2-2; 9 bases are a match to TRBD2. Germline CDR1 is SGHVS and CDR2 is FQNEAQ. J gave up 4 bases and V 2 bases, and 2 bases lay outside the gene matches. This CDR3 comprises 15 residues. CDR3 in DNA: TGTGCCAGCAGCTTACTAGCGGGGTTCACCGGGGAGCTGTTTTTT. This encodes CASSLLAGFTGELFF.

There are a few counts of this clone. This chain uses TRBV5-4 with TRBJ2-2, with 8 bases lining up with TRBD2. With V trimmed by 0 bases and J by 4 bases, 5 bases remained unmatched. From germline, CDR1 is SGHNT and CDR2 YYREEE (reference sequence). The CDR3 is 16 amino acids. As DNA, the CDR3 is TGTGCCAGCAGCTTGGGGCGGGGGGTAATCACCGGGGAGCTGTTTTTT. It yields the protein CASSLGRGVITGELFF.